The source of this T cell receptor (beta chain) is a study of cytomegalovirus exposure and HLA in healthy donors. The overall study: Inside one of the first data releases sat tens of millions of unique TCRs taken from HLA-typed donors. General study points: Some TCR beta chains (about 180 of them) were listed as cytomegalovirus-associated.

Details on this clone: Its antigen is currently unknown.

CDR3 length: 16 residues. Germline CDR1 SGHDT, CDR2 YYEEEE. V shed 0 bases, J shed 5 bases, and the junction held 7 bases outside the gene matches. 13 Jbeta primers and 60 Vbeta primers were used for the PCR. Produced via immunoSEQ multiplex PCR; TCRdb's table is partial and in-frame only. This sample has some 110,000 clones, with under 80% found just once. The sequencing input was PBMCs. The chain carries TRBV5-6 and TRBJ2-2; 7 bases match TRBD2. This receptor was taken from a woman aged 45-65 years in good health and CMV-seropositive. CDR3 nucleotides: TGTGCCAGCAGCTTGGGGATAGCGGGCGGGACCGGGGAGCTGTTTTTT. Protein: CASSLGIAGGTGELFF.